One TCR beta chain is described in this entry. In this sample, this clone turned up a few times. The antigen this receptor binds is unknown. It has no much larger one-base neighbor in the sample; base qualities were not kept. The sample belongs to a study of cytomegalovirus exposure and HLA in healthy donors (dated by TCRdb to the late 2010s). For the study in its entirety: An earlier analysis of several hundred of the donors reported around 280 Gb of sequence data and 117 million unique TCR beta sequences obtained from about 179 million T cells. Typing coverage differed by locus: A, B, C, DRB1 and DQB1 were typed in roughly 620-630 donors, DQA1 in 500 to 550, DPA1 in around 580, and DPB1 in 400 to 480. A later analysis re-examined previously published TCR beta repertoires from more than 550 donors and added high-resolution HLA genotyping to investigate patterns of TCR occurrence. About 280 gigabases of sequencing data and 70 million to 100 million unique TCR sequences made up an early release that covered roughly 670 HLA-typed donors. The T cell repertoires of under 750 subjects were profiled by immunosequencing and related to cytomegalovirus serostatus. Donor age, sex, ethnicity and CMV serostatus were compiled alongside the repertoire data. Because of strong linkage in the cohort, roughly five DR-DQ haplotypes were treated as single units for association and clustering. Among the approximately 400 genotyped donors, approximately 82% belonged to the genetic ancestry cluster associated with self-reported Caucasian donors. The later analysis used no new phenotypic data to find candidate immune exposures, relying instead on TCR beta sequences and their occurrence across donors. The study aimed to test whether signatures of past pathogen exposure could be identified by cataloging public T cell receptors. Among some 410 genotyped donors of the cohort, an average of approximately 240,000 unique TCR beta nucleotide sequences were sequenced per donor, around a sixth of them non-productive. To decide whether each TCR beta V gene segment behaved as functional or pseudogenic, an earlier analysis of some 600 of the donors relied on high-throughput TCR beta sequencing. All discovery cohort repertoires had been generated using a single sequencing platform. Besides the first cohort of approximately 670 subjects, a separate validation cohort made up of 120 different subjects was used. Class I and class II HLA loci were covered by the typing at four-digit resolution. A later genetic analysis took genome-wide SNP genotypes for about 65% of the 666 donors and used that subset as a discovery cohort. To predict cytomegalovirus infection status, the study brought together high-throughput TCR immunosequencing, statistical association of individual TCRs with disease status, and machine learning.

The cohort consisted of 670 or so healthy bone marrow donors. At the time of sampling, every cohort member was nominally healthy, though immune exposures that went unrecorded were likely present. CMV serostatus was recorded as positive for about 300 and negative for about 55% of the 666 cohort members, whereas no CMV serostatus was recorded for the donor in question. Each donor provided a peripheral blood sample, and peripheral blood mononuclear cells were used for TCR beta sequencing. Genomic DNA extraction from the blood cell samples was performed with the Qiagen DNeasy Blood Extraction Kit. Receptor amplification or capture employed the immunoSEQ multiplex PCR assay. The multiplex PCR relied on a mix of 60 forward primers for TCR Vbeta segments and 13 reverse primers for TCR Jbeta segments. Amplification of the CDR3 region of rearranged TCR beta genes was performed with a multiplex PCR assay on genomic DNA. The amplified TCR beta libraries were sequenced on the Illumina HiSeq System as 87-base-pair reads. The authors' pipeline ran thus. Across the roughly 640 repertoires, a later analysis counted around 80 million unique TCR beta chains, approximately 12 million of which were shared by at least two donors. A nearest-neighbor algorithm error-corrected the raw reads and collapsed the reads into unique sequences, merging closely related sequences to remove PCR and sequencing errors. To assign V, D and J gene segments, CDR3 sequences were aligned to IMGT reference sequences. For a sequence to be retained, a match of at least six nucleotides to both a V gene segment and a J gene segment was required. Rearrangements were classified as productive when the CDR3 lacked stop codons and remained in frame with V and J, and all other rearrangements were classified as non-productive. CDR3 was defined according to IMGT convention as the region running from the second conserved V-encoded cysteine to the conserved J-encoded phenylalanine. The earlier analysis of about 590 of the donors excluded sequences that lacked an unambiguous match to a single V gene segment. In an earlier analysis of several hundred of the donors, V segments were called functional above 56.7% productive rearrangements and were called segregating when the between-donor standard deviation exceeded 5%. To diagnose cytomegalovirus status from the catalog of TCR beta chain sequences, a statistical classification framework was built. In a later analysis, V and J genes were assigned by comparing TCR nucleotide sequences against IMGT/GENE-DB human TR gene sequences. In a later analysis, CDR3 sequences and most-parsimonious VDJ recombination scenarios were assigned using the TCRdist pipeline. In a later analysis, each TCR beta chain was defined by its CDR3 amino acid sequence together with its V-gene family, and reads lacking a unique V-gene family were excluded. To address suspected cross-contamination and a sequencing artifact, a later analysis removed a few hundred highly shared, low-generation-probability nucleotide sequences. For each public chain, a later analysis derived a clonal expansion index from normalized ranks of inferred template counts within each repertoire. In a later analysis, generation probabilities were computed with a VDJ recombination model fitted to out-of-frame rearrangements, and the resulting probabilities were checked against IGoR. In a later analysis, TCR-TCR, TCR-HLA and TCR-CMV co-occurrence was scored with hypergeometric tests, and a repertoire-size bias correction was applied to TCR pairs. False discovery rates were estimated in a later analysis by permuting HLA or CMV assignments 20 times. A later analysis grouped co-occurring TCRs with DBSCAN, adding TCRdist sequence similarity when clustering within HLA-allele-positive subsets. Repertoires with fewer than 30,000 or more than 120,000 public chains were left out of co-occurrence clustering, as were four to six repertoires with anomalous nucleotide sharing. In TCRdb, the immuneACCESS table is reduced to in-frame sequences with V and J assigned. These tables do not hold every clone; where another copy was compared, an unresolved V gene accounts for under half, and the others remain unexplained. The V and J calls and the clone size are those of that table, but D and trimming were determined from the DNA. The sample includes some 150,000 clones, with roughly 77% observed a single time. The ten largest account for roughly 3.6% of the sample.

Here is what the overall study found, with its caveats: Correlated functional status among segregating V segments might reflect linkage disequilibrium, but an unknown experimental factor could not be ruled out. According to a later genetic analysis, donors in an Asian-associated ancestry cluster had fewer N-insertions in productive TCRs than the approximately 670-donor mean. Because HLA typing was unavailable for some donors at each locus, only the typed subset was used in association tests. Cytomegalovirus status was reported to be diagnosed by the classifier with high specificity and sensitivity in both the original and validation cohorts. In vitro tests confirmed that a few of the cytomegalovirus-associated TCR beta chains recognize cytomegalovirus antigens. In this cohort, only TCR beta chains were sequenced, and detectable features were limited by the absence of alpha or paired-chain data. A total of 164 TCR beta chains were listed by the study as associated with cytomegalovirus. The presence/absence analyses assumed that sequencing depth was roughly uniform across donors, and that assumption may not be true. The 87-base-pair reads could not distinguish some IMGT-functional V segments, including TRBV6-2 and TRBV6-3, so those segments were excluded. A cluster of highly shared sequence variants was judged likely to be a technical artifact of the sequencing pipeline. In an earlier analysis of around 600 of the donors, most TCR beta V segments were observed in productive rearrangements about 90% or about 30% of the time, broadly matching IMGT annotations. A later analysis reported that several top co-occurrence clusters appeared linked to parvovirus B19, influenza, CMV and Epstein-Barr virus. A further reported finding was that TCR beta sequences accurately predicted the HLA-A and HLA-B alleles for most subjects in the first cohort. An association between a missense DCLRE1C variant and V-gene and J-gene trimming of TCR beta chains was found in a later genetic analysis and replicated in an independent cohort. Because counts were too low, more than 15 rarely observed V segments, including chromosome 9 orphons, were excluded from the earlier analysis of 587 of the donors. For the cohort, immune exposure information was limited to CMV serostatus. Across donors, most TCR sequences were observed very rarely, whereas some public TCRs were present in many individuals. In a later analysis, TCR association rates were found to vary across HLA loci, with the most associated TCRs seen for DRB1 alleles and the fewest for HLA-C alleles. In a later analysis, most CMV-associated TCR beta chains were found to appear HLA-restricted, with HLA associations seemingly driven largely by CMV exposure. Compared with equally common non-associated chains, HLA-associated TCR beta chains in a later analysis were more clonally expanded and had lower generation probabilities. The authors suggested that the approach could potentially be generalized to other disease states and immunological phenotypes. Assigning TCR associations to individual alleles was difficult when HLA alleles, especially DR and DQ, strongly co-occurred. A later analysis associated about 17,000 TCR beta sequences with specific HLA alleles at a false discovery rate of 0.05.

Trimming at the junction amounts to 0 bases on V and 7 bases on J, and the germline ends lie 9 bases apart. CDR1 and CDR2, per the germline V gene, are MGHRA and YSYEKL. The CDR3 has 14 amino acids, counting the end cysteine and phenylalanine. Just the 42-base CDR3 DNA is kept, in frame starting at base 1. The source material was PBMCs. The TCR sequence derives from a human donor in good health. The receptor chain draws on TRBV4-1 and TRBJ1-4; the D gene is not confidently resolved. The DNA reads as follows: TGCGCCAGCAGCCAAGATGTCAGGTCTGAAAAACTGTTTTTT. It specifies CASSQDVRSEKLFF.